The clone carrying this TCR beta chain was detected a few times. The entry originates in a study of early T cells in non-severe SARS-CoV-2 infection. CDR3 length: 15 residues. The germline V gene encodes CDR1 LGHDT and CDR2 YNNKEL (reference sequence). V was pared by 6 bases and J by 7 bases, with 16 bases between. Individual cDNA molecules each received unique molecular identifiers attached to them. MiXCR was run by TCRdb on the 5' RACE reads, yielding one entry per CDR3 protein. This sample has 95,000 to 150,000 distinct CDR3 sequences, with about 15% found just once. What was sequenced was whole blood. The chain combines TRBV3-1 with TRBJ1-6; D call uncertain. The clonotype was recovered from an adult who was a healthcare worker with PCR-confirmed SARS-CoV-2 infection or an uninfected control (not recorded which). Written as DNA, the CDR3 is TGTGCCAGCAGAGAAGGAGGAATGGGCAATTCACCCCTCCACTTT. Protein product: CASREGGMGNSPLHF.